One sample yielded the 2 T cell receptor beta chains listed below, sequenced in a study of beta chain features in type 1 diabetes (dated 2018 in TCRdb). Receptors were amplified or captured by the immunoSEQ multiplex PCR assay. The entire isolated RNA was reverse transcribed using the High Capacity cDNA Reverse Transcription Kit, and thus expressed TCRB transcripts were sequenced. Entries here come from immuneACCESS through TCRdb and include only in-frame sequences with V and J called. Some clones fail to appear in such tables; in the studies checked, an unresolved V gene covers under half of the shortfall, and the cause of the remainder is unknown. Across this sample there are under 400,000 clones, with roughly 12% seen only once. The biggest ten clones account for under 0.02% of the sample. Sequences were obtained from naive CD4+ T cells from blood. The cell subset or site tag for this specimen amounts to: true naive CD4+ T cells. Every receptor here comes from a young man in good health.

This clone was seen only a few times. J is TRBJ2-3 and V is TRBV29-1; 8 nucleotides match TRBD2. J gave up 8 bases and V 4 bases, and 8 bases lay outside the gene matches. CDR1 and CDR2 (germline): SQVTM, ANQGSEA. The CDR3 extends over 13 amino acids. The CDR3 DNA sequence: TGCAGCGTTGGTACTAGCGGTGTCAGTACGCAGTATTTT. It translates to CSVGTSGVSTQYF.

The CDR3 sequence: CASRKMDGRGEQYF. CDR3 sequence (DNA): TGTGCCAGCAGAAAAATGGACGGGAGAGGCGAGCAGTACTTC. The V call is TRBV5-4, the J call TRBJ2-7; TRBD2 might be the D (6 bases). Germline V lookup: CDR1 SGHNT, CDR2 YYREEE (reference sequence). Trimming pared 5 bases from V and 6 bases from J, leaving 18 bases between. The CDR3 is made up of 14 amino acids.